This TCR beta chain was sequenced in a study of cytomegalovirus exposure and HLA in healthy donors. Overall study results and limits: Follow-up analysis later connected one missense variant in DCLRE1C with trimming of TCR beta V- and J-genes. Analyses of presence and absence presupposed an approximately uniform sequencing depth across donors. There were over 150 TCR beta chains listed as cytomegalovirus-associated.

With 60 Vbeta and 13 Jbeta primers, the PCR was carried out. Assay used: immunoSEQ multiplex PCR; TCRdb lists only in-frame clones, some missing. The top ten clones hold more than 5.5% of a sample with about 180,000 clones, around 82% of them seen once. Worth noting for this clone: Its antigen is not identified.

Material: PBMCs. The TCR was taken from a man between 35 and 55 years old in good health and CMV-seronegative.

CDR3 nucleotides: TGTGCCATCAGCGGGACTAGCGGACACACCGGGGAGCTGTTTTTT. Protein product: CAISGTSGHTGELFF. The V and J genes are TRBV10-3 and TRBJ2-2, with 11 bases fitting TRBD2. CDR1 and CDR2 from the germline V gene are ENHRY and SYGVKD. The length of the CDR3 is 15 residues. V shed 6 bases, J shed 3 bases, and the junction held 3 bases outside the gene matches.